The text below deals with one T cell receptor (beta chain). No antigen is known for it. Per-base quality was not reported, and no clone a single base away is much larger than it. The sample belongs to a study of CD8+ T cells in alopecia areata (dated by TCRdb to the late 2010s). With regard to the full study: Treated patients were enrolled in an open-label pilot trial of oral tofacitinib, 5 to 10 mg twice daily, for moderate-to-severe alopecia areata. Tofacitinib was administered for 6 to 18 months, and 6 months of follow-up off drug were then conducted to assess delayed response and recurrence. In treated patients, disease severity was measured using the SALT score, which gives the percentage of scalp surface area affected. To study T cell clonal expansion in alopecia areata, the researchers applied high-throughput TCRbeta sequencing to both the C3H/HeJ mouse model and human patients. On the human side, TCRbeta sequencing was run on scalp tissue and on sorted CD4+ and CD8+ peripheral blood T cells from healthy controls and from alopecia areata patients with either patchy or totalis/universalis disease. Biopsies were taken from tofacitinib-treated patients at baseline and at 4 and 24 weeks of treatment, and a later scalp biopsy was taken in several of the tofacitinib-treated patients. Scalp clonality was compared across normal scalp (n=4), patchy alopecia areata scalp (n=8), and alopecia totalis/universalis scalp (n=8). RNA was obtained with the PAXgene miRNA kit for fixed scalp, the miRNeasy kit for PBMCs, and the RNeasy kit for mouse skin. TCRbeta CDR3 regions were amplified by immunoSEQ multiplex PCR using 35 Vbeta forward and 13 Jbeta reverse primers.

Overall study outcomes, separate from this receptor: TCR sequences shared between patients were less clear than in mice, possibly partly because of HLA diversity in the patient population. Compared with normal scalp, lesional scalp, particularly in alopecia totalis/universalis, had higher clonality and more expanded CD8+ clones, which suggests antigenic drive. During tofacitinib treatment, many expanded lesional clones stuck around in both scalp and blood, and this persistence may partly explain why relapse happens after treatment is stopped. Because the treated cohort was small and included a single nonresponder, larger studies are needed to assess links between baseline CD8+ expansion and response. Resident alphabeta T cells in normal human skin are also sequenced, complicating scalp TCR repertoire analysis, unlike mouse skin dominated by gammadelta T cells. With tofacitinib, both scalp clonality and the number of expanded CD8+ clones among the top 100 scalp clones went down significantly.

The meaning of the sample's time point label: about four weeks on oral tofacitinib. The treatment or condition label on this specimen signifies: oral pan-JAK inhibitor, 5-10 mg twice daily. From alopecia areata patients, peripheral blood was collected along with lesional scalp punch biopsies. PBMCs were isolated by density centrifugation and stained for CD3, CD4 and CD8, after which CD4+ and CD8+ T cells were sorted on a FACSAria. Trimming takes 1 base off V and 0 bases off J; junction bases not matched to a gene: 2. CDR1 and CDR2 were assigned from the germline V gene (reference sequence) as GTSNPN and SVGIG. Counted from cysteine to phenylalanine, this CDR3 has 15 amino acids. CDR3 DNA is the only sequence kept; it has 45 bases, read in frame from the first base. Libraries came from the immunoSEQ multiplex PCR assay. RNA was extracted from all samples and reverse transcribed into cDNA as template for TCR sequencing. SuperScript III was used to make first-strand cDNA, primed with a 2:1 mix of oligo-dT and random hexamers. A synthetic immune receptor repertoire was used to assess amplification bias, and residual bias was removed computationally. From the authors' description of their analysis: Raw reads were preprocessed to remove errors, and CDR3 was defined by IMGT conventions from the conserved cysteine to phenylalanine. Clonality was computed by normalizing Shannon entropy by log2 of the number of productive unique TCRs and subtracting the result from 1. Whether each scalp clone was CD4 or CD8 was inferred by checking scalp TCRbeta sequences against the CD4 and CD8 repertoires from sorted blood. The table was pulled from immuneACCESS by TCRdb, which kept in-frame rearrangements only. Such tables lose some clones; where checked, under half of the loss comes from unresolved V genes, and the rest has no known cause. From that table come the V and J calls and clone size; the DNA was used to work out D and trimming. This sample has 150,000 or so clones in its table, and roughly 86% of those were observed once. The ten largest clones represent about 12% of the sample.

The source material was CD8+ T cells sorted from blood, sampled at week 4, from a patient treated with tofacitinib. Rearrangement joined TRBV30 to TRBJ2-2; 7 junctional bases match TRBD1. The clonotype originates from a human donor with alopecia areata. The CDR3 sequence is CAWSGGTANTGELFF. The DNA is TGTGCCTGGAGTGGAGGGACAGCGAACACCGGGGAGCTGTTTTTT.